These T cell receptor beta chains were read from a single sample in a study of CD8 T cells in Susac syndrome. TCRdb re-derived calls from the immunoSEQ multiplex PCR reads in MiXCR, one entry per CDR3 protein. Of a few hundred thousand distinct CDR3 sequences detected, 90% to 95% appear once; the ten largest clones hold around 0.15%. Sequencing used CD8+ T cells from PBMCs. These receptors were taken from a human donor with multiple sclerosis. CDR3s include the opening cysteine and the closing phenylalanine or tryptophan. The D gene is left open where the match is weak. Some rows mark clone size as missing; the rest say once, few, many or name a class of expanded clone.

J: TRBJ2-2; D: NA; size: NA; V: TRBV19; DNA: TGTGCCAGTAGTATGGGGGTTGACACCGGGGAGCTGTTTTTT; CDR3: CASSMGVDTGELFF
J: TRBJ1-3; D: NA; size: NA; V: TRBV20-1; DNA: TGCAGTGCTAGGGGACTAGGAAACACCATATATTTT; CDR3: CSARGLGNTIYF
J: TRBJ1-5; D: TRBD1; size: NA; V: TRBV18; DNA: TGTGCCAGCTCACCCCCCGGACAGGGCAATCAGCCCCAGCATTTT; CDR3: CASSPPGQGNQPQHF
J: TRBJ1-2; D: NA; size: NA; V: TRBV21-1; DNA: TGTGCCATCACGAACAGGGGGCGTCTCGGCTACACCTTC; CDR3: CAITNRGRLGYTF
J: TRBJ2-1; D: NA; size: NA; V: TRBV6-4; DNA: TGTGCCAGCAGTGGTAGCGATTCCACGTGGGGTGAGCAGTTCTTC; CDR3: CASSGSDSTWGEQFF
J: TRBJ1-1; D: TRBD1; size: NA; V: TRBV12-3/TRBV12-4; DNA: TGTGCCAGCAGTCCGCGTCTACAGGGGTCAACCATGAACACTGAAGCTTTCTTT; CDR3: CASSPRLQGSTMNTEAFF
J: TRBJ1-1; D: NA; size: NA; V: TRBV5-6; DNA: TGTGCCAGCAGCCCGTACGGCGGACTGAACACTGAAGCTTTCTTT; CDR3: CASSPYGGLNTEAFF
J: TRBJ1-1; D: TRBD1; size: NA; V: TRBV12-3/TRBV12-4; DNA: TGTGCCAGCAGTTTAGCCGCCTCCAGGGGGCGGAACACTGAAGCTTTCTTT; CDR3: CASSLAASRGRNTEAFF
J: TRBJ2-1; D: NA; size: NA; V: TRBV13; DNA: TGTGCCAGCAGCTCCCGGGTCCCAGGGGACAATGAGCAGTTCTTC; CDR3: CASSSRVPGDNEQFF
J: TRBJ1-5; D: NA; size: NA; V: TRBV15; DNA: TGTGCCACCAGCAGAGTCTCTCAGCCCCAGCATTTT; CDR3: CATSRVSQPQHF
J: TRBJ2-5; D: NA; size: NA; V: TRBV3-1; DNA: TGTGCCAGCAGCGAGGGCGGCGACGAGGAGACCCAGTACTTC; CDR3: CASSEGGDEETQYF
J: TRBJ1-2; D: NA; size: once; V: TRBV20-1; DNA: TGCAGTGCTAGAGATTGGAGAGGGATGGATGGCTACACCTTC; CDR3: CSARDWRGMDGYTF
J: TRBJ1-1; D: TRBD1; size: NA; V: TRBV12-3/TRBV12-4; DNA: TGTGCCAGCAGAACAAGACAGGGGAACACTGAAGCTTTCTTT; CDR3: CASRTRQGNTEAFF
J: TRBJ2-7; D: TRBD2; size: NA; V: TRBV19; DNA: TGTGCCAGTAAAGGACTAGCGGGGCCCTCGAAAGCCTACGAGCAGTACTTC; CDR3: CASKGLAGPSKAYEQYF
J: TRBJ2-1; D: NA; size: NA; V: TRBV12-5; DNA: TGTGCTAGTGGTACTACAGCTCAGTACTCCTACAATGAGCAGTTCTTC; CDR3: CASGTTAQYSYNEQFF
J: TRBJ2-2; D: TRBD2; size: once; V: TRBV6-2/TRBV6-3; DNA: TGTGCCAGCAGTTACAGGGAGACACTAGCGGGGAAAGAAAGGAACACCGGGGAGCTGTTTTTT; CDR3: CASSYRETLAGKERNTGELFF
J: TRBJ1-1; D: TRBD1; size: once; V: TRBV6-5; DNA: TGTGCCAGCAGTTTGACAGGGTCCGGGAGCACTGAAGCTTTCTTT; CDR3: CASSLTGSGSTEAFF
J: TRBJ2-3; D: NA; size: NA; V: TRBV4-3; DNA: TGCGCCAGCAGCCAAGCCTATCACAGGGGAGGGGGCACAGATACGCAGTATTTT; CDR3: CASSQAYHRGGGTDTQYF
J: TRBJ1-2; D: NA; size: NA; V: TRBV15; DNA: TGTGCCACCAGCAGTGAATTGGGGTACACCTTC; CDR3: CATSSELGYTF
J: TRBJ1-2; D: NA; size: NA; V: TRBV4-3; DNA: TGCGCCAGCAGCCAAGCCGCCCAGGGGCAACGGGGCTACACCTTC; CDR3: CASSQAAQGQRGYTF
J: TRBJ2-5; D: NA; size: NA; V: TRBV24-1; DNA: TGTGCCACCAGTGATCCCCTAGACAGCCAAGAGACCCAGTACTTC; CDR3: CATSDPLDSQETQYF
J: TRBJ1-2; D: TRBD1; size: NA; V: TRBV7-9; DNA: TGTGCCAGCAGCTTCCGGACAGGGGGAGGCTACTATGGCTACACCTTC; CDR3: CASSFRTGGGYYGYTF
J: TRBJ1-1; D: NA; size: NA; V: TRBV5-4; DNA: TGTGCCAGCAGCTGGGGGGGCAGGGGGAACACTGAAGCTTTCTTT; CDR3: CASSWGGRGNTEAFF
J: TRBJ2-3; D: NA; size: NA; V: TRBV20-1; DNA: TGCAGTGCTAGAGATGTGGGCGAGAGCACAGATACGCAGTATTTT; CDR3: CSARDVGESTDTQYF
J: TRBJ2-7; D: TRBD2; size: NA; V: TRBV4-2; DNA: TGTGCCAGCAGCCAAGAAGCGGGAAATAATGAGCAGTACTTC; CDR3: CASSQEAGNNEQYF
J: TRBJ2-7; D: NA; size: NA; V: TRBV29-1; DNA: TGCAGCGGTCTGGCCCCATCCTACGAGCAGTACTTC; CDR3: CSGLAPSYEQYF
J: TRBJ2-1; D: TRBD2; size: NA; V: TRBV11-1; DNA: TGTGCCAGCAGCTTACCGGGAGGAGGCAATGAGCAGTTCTTC; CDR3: CASSLPGGGNEQFF
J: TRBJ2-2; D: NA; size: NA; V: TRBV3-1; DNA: TGTGCCAGCAGCCATATGTGGGACAACGAGAACACCGGGGAGCTGTTTTTT; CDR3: CASSHMWDNENTGELFF
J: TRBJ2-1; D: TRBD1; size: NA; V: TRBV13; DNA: TGTGCCAGCAGCTTTTCAGGACAGGGCAATGAGCAGTTCTTC; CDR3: CASSFSGQGNEQFF
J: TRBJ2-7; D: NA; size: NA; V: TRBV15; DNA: TGTGCCACCAGCGGCCGGACAGTCCCTACCTACGAGCAGTACTTC; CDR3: CATSGRTVPTYEQYF
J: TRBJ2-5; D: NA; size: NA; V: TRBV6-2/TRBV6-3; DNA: TGTGCCAGCAGCCCCCTGACTAACCAAGAGACCCAGTACTTC; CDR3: CASSPLTNQETQYF
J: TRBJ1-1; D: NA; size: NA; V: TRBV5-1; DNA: TGCGCCAGCAGCTTGGAGGCAGAGATGAACACTGAAGCTTTCTTT; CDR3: CASSLEAEMNTEAFF
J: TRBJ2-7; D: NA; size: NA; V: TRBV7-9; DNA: TGTGCCAGCAGCTTAGATCAAGTCTCCTACGAGCAGTACTTC; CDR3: CASSLDQVSYEQYF
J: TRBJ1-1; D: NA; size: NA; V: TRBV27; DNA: TGTGCCAGCGGATTGGGTGGGTTCACTGAAGCTTTCTTT; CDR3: CASGLGGFTEAFF
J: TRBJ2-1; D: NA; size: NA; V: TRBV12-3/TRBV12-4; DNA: TGTGCCAGCAGTTTTCTACATGAGCAGTTCTTC; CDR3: CASSFLHEQFF
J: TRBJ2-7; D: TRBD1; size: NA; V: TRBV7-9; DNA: TGTGCCAGCAGCGGTTTCCGGACAGGGAGCTCCTACGAGCAGTACTTC; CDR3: CASSGFRTGSSYEQYF
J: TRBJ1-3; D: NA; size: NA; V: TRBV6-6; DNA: TGTGCCAGCAGTCCCCTTGGGGGGCGAAGAGGAAACACCATATATTTT; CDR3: CASSPLGGRRGNTIYF
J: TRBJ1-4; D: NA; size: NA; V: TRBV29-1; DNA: TGCAGCGTTATCGGGACCTCAAATGAAAAACTGTTTTTT; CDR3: CSVIGTSNEKLFF
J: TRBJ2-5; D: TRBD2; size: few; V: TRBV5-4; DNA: TGTGCCAGCAGCTTGGTAGGCGGGACTAGCGGAGAGACCCAGTACTTC; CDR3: CASSLVGGTSGETQYF
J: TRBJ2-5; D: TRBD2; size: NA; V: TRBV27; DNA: TGTGCCAGCAGAGTCACTAGCGGGGAGACCCAGTACTTC; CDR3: CASRVTSGETQYF
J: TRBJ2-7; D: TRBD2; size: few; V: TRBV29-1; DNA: TGCAGCGATCCGGGACTAGCGGGAGGTTGGGTTTACGAGCAGTACTTC; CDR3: CSDPGLAGGWVYEQYF